What follows are 20 T cell receptor beta chains derived from one specimen sequenced in a study of blood T cell repertoires in COVID-19. Profiled with immunoSEQ multiplex PCR; TCRdb holds only in-frame clones, not every one. The sample consists of around 330,000 clones, 85% to 90% of them appearing once. Specimen: peripheral blood. The receptors come from a woman aged 50 to 65 with active or convalescent COVID-19.

This chain uses TRBV20-1 with TRBJ1-2; D is possibly TRBD1 (6 bases). V shed 3 bases and J shed 4 bases, with 9 bases lying between them. The germline V gene encodes CDR1 DFQATT and CDR2 SNEGSKA (reference sequence). CDR3 length: 12 residues. DNA of the CDR3: TGCAGTGCTAGTCCCAGGGGCTATGGCTACACCTTC. As protein: CSASPRGYGYTF.

CDR3 in amino acids: CASKGDGGVYTEAFF. The CDR3 region has the DNA TGTGCCAGCAAGGGGGACGGAGGAGTCTACACTGAAGCTTTCTTT. V is TRBV2 and J is TRBJ1-1, with D possibly being TRBD1 (6 bases). The CDR3 loop spans 15 amino acids. Trimming removed 7 bases at V and 3 bases at J, with 18 bases between. From germline, CDR1 is SNHLY and CDR2 FYNNEI.

This clone appeared a single time. The chain employs TRBV27 and TRBJ1-5; 9 bases are a match to TRBD1. The CDR3 is 18 residues long. With V trimmed by 6 bases and J by 1 base, 13 bases remained unmatched. Germline assignment: CDR1 MNHEY and CDR2 SMNVEV (reference sequence). The CDR3 nucleotides read TGTGCCAGCAGCGATAATTACAGGGGGCTGGCGAGCAATCAGCCCCAGCATTTT. Translation: CASSDNYRGLASNQPQHF.

The chain uses TRBV7-2 and TRBJ2-7; 8 nucleotides align to TRBD2. The CDR3 contains 14 residues. Germline-derived CDR1 and CDR2 are SGHTA and FQGNSA. After removal of 8 bases from V and 0 bases from J, the junction contained 6 bases not matched to a gene. The CDR3 DNA sequence: TGTGCCAGCGCTCGGGGGGGAAGCTCCTACGAGCAGTACTTC. This translates into CASARGGSSYEQYF.

CDR3 residues: CASSAGTRSSYEQYF. The CDR3 DNA reads as TGCGCCAGCAGCGCCGGGACACGTAGCTCCTACGAGCAGTACTTC. The chain joins TRBV4-1 to TRBJ2-7; a weak D match, TRBD1 (6 bases). Germline loops: CDR1 MGHRA, CDR2 YSYEKL. Trimming left V 5 bases short and J 0 bases short, with 14 bases between. The CDR3 is 15 residues long.

CDR3 coding DNA: TGCGCCAGCAGCCAAGTCCCAGGGATGGACGGGGCCAACGTCCTGACTTTC. Translation: CASSQVPGMDGANVLTF. The rearrangement uses TRBV4-1 and TRBJ2-6, with D possibly TRBD1 on 5 matching bases. Germline V CDR1 and CDR2: MGHRA, YSYEKL. Trimming shortened V by 1 base and J by 4 bases, and 14 bases separated the two germline ends. This CDR3 comprises 17 residues.

The genes are TRBV27 and TRBJ2-5; 10 nucleotides line up with TRBD2. Germline V gives CDR1 MNHEY, CDR2 SMNVEV (reference sequence). After removal of 7 bases from V and 0 bases from J, the junction contained 8 bases not matched to a gene. This CDR3 has 16 amino acids. CDR3 in amino acids: CASKRTSGRYQETQYF. The CDR3 DNA reads TGTGCCAGCAAGAGGACTAGCGGAAGGTACCAAGAGACCCAGTACTTC.

The chain has TRBV14 and TRBJ2-3; 7 bases match TRBD1. V gave up 0 bases and J gave up 2 bases; unmatched junction bases: 8. The CDR3 is 17 amino acids. Germline loops: CDR1 SGHDN, CDR2 FVKESK. CDR3 nucleotide sequence: TGTGCCAGCAGCCAAGAGAGGTGGACAGGATACACAGATACGCAGTATTTT. This encodes CASSQERWTGYTDTQYF.

This chain connects TRBV6-5 to TRBJ1-2; TRBD1 matches at 8 bases. J gave up 3 bases and V 2 bases, and 5 bases lay outside the gene matches. The germline gives CDR1 MNHEY, CDR2 SVGAGI. The CDR3 runs to 15 residues. As DNA, the CDR3 is TGTGCCAGCAGTTACCTAGGACAGGGAGACTATGGCTACACCTTC. Encoded protein: CASSYLGQGDYGYTF.

This rearrangement joins TRBV7-2 to TRBJ2-3; D perhaps matches TRBD2 (6 bases). The CDR3 length is 19 residues. CDR1 is SGHTA, CDR2 FQGNSA, per germline. V gave up 1 base and J gave up 0 bases, with 20 bases separating them. CDR3 amino acids: CASSLGQGLLLSSTDTQYF. For the CDR3, the DNA is TGTGCCAGCAGCTTAGGCCAGGGACTGTTACTCTCTAGCACAGATACGCAGTATTTT.

The rearrangement joins TRBV19 to TRBJ1-2; no clear D. The CDR3 totals 14 residues. Trimming took off 1 base at V and 0 bases at J, with 6 bases between the two ends. Germline V gives CDR1 LNHDA, CDR2 SQIVND (reference sequence). The CDR3: CASSIANPNYGYTF. CDR3 nucleotide sequence: TGTGCCAGTAGTATAGCAAATCCTAACTATGGCTACACCTTC.

The chain couples TRBV7-9 to TRBJ1-1; 7 bases are shared with TRBD1. V lost 5 bases and J lost 5; bases outside the gene matches: 8. Germline V CDR1 and CDR2: SEHNR, FQNEAQ (reference sequence). CDR3 size: 14 residues. The CDR3 spells CASSQMTGRTEAFF. For the CDR3, the DNA is TGTGCCAGCAGCCAAATGACAGGGAGGACTGAAGCTTTCTTT.

This chain links TRBV6-5 with TRBJ2-3; 8 bases are shared with TRBD2. Germline loops: CDR1 MNHEY, CDR2 SVGAGI. The junction had 3 bases not matched to a gene; V was cut back by 6 bases and J by 1 base. The CDR3 runs to 14 residues. The CDR3 protein is CASRLTSGTDTQYF. DNA for the CDR3: TGTGCCAGCAGATTGACTAGCGGCACAGATACGCAGTATTTT.

This clone has only a few counts. The chain couples TRBV12-3 or TRBV12-4 to TRBJ2-7; weak D call: TRBD1 (5 bases). The CDR3 runs to 12 residues. V lost 6 bases, J lost 5 bases, and 11 bases lay in between. CDR3: CASSRTPHEQYF. DNA of the CDR3: TGTGCCAGCAGCCGGACACCTCACGAGCAGTACTTC.

In its sample, this clone was seen a few times. The rearrangement uses TRBV28 and TRBJ1-4; 9 nucleotides agree with TRBD1. V was pared by 6 bases and J by 8 bases, with 16 bases of the junction left unmatched. The CDR3 has 17 amino acids. CDR1 and CDR2 (germline): MDHEN, SYDVKM. In DNA, the CDR3 is TGTGCCAGCAGGGGGGGACAGGGAAGGCAGGCCTACGAAAAACTGTTTTTT. It translates to CASRGGQGRQAYEKLFF.

The chain uses TRBV12-3 or TRBV12-4 and TRBJ1-5, with D tentatively TRBD1 (5 bases). The V and J ends lost 5 bases and 8 bases respectively, with 13 bases between them. There are 13 residues in the CDR3. CDR3 coding DNA: TGTGCCAGCAGTCCCCAGGGTCAGAAGCCCCAGCATTTT. Translating gives CASSPQGQKPQHF.

This clone was observed a handful of times. V usage is TRBV10-3 and J usage is TRBJ1-2; perhaps TRBD1 as D (5 bases). The CDR3 has 14 amino acids. Trimming removed 4 bases from V and 4 bases from J, with 13 bases in between. Looked up from germline, CDR1 is ENHRY and CDR2 is SYGVKD. CDR3 protein: CAISAARQIYGYTF. As DNA, the CDR3 is TGTGCCATCAGTGCCGCCAGACAGATCTATGGCTACACCTTC.

The J gene is TRBJ1-2, the V gene TRBV7-8; 10 bases agree with TRBD1. The CDR3 length is 13 residues. J gave up 8 bases and V 5 bases, and 5 bases lay outside the gene matches. Germline assignment: CDR1 SGHVS and CDR2 FQNEAQ. DNA for the CDR3: TGTGCCAGCAGCCGGGGACAGGGGATGGGCTACACCTTC. Its protein product is CASSRGQGMGYTF.

V usage is TRBV6-2 or TRBV6-3 and J usage is TRBJ1-1; TRBD1 matches at 7 bases. V lost 2 bases, J lost 11 bases, and 14 bases stayed unmatched. The CDR3 length is 15 residues. Germline V gene sequence: CDR1 MNHEY, CDR2 SVGEGT. The CDR3 here is CASSYGPTGTRGAFF. In DNA form, the CDR3 reads TGTGCCAGCAGTTACGGCCCGACAGGGACCCGAGGGGCTTTCTTT.

This chain joins TRBV2 and TRBJ1-3, with D possibly TRBD1 on 5 matching bases. The germline V gene encodes CDR1 SNHLY and CDR2 FYNNEI. The ends were cut back, 0 bases at V and 2 bases at J, with 11 bases in the middle. This CDR3 spans 16 amino acids. CDR3 region: CASSEAGGEAGNTIYF. In DNA, the CDR3 is TGTGCCAGCAGTGAAGCCGGAGGGGAGGCTGGAAACACCATATATTTT.